This TCR beta chain was captured in a study of T-cell memory formation after mild COVID-19. TCRdb used MiXCR to reprocess the 5' RACE reads, holding one entry per CDR3 protein. The sample includes around 150,000 distinct CDR3 sequences, under 14% seen only once; the top ten take 3% to 4%. This CDR3 has 17 amino acids. Germline V gives CDR1 MNHEY, CDR2 SVGAGI. The germline V and J ends were trimmed by 2 bases and 0 bases, with 14 bases remaining between them. This clonotype was observed a handful of times. The specimen sequenced was PBMCs or a T cell subset sorted from them (not recorded which). The V gene is TRBV6-5, the J gene TRBJ1-3, with D hard to call. The receptor's source is a man younger than 35 who had mild COVID-19 (a few samples of this study predate the infection). Cell type and time point are not known. Here the CDR3 DNA reads TGTGCCAGCAGTTACGGAACAGCGGCCGACTCTGGAAACACCATATATTTT. Protein sequence: CASSYGTAADSGNTIYF.